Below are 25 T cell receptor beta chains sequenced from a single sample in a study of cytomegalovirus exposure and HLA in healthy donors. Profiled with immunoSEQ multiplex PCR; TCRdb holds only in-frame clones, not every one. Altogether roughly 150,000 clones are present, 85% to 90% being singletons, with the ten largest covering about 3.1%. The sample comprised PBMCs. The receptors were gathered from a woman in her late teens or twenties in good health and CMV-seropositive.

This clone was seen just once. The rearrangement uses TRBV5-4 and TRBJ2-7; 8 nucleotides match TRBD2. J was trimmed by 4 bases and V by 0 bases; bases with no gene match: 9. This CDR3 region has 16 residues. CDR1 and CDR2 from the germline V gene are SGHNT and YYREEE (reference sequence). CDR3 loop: CASSLDFGTRIYEQYF. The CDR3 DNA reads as TGTGCCAGCAGCTTGGATTTTGGGACTAGAATTTACGAGCAGTACTTC.

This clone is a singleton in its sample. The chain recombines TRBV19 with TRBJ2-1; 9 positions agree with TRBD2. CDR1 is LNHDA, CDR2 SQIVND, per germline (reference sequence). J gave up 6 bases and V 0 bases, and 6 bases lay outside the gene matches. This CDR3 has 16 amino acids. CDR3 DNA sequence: TGTGCCAGTAGTATAGAAGGCGGGAGGGTGCTCAATGAGCAGTTCTTC. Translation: CASSIEGGRVLNEQFF.

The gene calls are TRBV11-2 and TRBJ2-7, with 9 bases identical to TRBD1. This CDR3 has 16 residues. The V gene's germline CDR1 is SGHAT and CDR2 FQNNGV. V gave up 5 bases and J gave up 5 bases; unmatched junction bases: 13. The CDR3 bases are TGTGCCAGCAGCCTCACGGGGACAGGGCACCGCCACGAGCAGTACTTC. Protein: CASSLTGTGHRHEQYF.

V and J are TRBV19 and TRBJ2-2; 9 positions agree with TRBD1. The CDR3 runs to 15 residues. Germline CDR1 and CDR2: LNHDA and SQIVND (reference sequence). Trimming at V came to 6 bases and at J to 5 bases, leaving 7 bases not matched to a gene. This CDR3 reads CASSIGQGRTGELFF. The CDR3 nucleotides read TGTGCCAGTAGCATTGGACAGGGGAGGACCGGGGAGCTGTTTTTT.

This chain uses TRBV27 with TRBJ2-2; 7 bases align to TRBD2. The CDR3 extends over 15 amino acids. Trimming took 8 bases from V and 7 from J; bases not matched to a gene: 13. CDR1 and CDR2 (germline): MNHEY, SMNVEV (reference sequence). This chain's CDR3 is CASPGGRERIGELFF. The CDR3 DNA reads TGTGCCAGCCCTGGAGGGCGGGAGAGAATCGGGGAGCTGTTTTTT.

The CDR3 region has the DNA TGTGCCACCAGCAGAGCGCCTAGCGGGAATACCTTATACAATGAGCAGTTCTTC. This encodes CATSRAPSGNTLYNEQFF. The V gene is TRBV15, the J gene TRBJ2-1; 9 bases fit TRBD2. The CDR3 sequence is 18 residues long. The germline gives CDR1 LNHNV, CDR2 YYDKDF (reference sequence). Losses at the gene ends were 1 base for V and 4 bases for J; bases not matched to a gene: 11.

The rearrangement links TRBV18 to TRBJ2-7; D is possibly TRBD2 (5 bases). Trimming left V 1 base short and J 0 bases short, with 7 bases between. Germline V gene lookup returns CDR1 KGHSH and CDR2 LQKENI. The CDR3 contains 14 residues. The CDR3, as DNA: TGTGCCAGCTCACCACGGGAGAGCTCCTACGAGCAGTACTTC. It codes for CASSPRESSYEQYF.

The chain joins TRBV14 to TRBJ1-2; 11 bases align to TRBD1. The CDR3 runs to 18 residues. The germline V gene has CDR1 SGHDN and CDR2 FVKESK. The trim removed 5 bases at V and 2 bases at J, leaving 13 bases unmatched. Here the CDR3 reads CASSDRRDRGSSNYGYTF. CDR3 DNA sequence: TGTGCCAGCAGCGATCGCCGGGACAGGGGGTCCTCAAACTATGGCTACACCTTC.

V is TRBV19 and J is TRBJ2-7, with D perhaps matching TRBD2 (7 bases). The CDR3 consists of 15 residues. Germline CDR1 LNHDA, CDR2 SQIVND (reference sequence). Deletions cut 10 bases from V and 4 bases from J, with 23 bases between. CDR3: CATRSPGGDGYEQYF. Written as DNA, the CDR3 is TGTGCCACTCGATCCCCGGGGGGCGATGGATACGAGCAGTACTTC.

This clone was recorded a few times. The CDR3 DNA follows: TGTGCCACCCGCCTTACTCCTATCCCTAACACTGAAGCTTTCTTT. This sequence encodes CATRLTPIPNTEAFF. This chain joins TRBV6-5 and TRBJ1-1; D not resolved. The CDR3 loop spans 15 amino acids. Trimming left V 10 bases short and J 2 bases short, with 20 bases between. From germline, CDR1 is MNHEY and CDR2 SVGAGI.

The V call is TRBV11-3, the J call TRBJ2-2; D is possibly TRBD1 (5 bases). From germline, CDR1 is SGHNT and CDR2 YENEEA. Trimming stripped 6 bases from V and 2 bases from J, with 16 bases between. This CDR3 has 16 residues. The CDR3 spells CASSGAQLINTGELFF. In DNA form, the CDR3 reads TGTGCCAGCAGTGGGGCGCAGCTAATAAACACCGGGGAGCTGTTTTTT.

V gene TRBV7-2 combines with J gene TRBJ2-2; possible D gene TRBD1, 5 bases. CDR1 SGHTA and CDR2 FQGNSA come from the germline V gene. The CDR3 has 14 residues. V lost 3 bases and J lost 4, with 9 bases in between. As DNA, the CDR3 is TGTGCCAGCAGCTTCCCGACAGTCACCGGGGAGCTGTTTTTT. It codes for CASSFPTVTGELFF.

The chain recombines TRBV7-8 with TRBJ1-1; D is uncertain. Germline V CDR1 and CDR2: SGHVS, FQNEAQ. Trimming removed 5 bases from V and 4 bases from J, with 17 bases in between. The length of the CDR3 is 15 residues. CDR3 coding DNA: TGTGCCAGCAGCCCCCGGTCCACCCCTGGCACTGAAGCTTTCTTT. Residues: CASSPRSTPGTEAFF.

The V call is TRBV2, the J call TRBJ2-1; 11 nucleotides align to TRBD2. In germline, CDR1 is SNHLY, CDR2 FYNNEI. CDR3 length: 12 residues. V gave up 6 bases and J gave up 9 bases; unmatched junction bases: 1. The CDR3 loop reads CASSGTSGEQFF. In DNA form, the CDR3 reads TGTGCCAGCAGCGGGACTAGCGGTGAGCAGTTCTTC.

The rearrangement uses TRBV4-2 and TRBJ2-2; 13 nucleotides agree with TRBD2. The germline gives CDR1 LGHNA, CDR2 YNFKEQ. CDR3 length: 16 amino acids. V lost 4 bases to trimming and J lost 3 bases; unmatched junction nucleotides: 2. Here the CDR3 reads CASSLGLAGDTGELFF. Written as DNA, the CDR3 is TGTGCCAGCAGCCTTGGACTAGCGGGAGACACCGGGGAGCTGTTTTTT.

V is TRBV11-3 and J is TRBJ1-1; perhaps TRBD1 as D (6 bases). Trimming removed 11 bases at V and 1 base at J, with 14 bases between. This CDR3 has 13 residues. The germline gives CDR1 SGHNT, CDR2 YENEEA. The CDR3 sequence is CAVQGRANTEAFF. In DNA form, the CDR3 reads TGTGCCGTCCAGGGGCGGGCGAACACTGAAGCTTTCTTT. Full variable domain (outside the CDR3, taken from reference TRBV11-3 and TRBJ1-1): EAGVVQSPRYKIIEKKQPVAFWCNPISGHNTLYWYLQNLGQGPELLIRYENEEAVDDSQLPKDRFSAERLKGVDSTLKIQPAELGDSAVYLCAVQGRANTEAFFGQGTRLTVV.

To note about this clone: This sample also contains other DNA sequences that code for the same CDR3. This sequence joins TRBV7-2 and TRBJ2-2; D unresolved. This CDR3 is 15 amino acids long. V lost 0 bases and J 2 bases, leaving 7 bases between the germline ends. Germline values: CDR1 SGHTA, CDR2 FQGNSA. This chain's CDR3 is CASSLAGANTGELFF. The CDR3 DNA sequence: TGTGCCAGCAGCTTAGCGGGCGCTAACACCGGGGAGCTGTTTTTT.

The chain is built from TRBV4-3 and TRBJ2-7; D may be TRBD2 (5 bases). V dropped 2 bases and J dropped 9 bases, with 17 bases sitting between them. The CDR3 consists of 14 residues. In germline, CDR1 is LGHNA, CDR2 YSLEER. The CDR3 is CASSQSRRYGVQYF. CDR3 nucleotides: TGCGCCAGCAGCCAATCCCGGAGGTACGGGGTGCAGTACTTC.

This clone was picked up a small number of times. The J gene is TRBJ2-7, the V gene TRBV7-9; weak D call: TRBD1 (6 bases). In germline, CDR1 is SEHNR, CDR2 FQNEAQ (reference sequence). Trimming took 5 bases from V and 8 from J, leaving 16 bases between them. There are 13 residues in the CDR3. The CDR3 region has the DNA TGTGCCAGCAGCCCCAGGGGTGTCCTCAAGCAGTACTTC. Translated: CASSPRGVLKQYF.

The CDR3 nucleotides are TGTGCCATCAGTGGAGGGGCTAGCGGGAGCCACGAGCAGTACTTC. This encodes CAISGGASGSHEQYF. V and J are TRBV10-3 and TRBJ2-7, with TRBD2 matching 10 bases. In germline, CDR1 is ENHRY, CDR2 SYGVKD. This CDR3 has 15 amino acids. The junction had 8 bases not matched to a gene; V was cut back by 4 bases and J by 5 bases.

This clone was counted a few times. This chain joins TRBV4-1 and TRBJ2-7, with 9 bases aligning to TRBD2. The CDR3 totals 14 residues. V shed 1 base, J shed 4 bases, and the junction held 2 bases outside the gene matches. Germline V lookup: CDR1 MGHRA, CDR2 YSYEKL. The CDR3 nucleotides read TGCGCCAGCAGCCAAGGTAGCGGGAGATACGAGCAGTACTTC. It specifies CASSQGSGRYEQYF.

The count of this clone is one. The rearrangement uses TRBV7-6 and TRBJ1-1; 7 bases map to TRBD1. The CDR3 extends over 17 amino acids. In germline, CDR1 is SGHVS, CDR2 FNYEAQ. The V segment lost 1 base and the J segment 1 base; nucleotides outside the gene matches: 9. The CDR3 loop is CASSLEGQAFTNTEAFF. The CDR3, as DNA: TGTGCCAGCAGCTTAGAAGGACAGGCCTTCACGAACACTGAAGCTTTCTTT.

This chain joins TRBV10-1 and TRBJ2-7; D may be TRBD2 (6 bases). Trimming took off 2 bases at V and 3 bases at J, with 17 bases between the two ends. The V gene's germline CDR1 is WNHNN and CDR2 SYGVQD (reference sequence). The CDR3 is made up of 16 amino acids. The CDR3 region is CASSEMGGADLYEQYF. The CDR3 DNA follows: TGCGCCAGCAGTGAGATGGGGGGTGCGGACCTCTACGAGCAGTACTTC.

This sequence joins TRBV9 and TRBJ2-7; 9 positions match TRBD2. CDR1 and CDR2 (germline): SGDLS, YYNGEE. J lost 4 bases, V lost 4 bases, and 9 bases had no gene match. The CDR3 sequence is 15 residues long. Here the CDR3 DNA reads TGTGCCAGCAGCCCGAGAGCGGGAGGATGGTACGAGCAGTACTTC. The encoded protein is CASSPRAGGWYEQYF.

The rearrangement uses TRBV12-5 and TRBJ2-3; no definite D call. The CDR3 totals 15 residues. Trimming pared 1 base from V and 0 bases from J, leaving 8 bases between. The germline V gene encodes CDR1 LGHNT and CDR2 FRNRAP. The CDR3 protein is CASGLGQTSTDTQYF. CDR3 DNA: TGTGCTAGTGGTTTGGGACAAACGAGCACAGATACGCAGTATTTT.